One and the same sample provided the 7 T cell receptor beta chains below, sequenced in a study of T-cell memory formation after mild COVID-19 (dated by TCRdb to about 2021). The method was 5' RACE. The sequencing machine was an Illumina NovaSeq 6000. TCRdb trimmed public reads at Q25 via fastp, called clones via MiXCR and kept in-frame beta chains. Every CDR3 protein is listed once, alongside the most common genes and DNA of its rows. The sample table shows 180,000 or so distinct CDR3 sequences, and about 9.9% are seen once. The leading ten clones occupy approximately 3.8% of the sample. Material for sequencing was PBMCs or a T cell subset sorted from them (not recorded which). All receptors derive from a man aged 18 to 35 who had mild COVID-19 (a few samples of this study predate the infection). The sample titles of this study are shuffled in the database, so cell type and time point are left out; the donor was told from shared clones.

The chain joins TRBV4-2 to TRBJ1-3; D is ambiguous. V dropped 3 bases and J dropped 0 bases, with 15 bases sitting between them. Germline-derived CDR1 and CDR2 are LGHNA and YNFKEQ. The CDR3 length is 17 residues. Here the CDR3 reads CASSQLNGRFSGNTIYF. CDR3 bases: TGTGCCAGCAGCCAGTTAAATGGACGGTTCTCTGGAAACACCATATATTTT.

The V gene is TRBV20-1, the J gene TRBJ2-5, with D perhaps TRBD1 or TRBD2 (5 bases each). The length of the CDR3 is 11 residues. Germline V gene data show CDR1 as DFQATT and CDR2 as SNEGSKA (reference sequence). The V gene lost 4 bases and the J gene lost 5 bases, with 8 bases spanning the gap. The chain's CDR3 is CSAMGRETQYF. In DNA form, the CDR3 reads TGCAGTGCTATGGGACGTGAGACCCAGTACTTC.

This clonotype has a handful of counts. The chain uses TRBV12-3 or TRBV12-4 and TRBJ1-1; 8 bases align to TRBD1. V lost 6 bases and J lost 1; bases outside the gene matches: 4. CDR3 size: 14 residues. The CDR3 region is CASSGQGPNTEAFF. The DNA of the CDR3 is TGTGCCAGCAGCGGACAGGGACCGAACACTGAAGCTTTCTTT.

CDR3 nucleotide sequence: TGTGCCAGCAGCCCCGGACAGGGGGCGACAACTAATGAAAAACTGTTTTTT. Translation: CASSPGQGATTNEKLFF. The V and J genes are TRBV4-2 and TRBJ1-4; 11 bases line up with TRBD1. V lost 4 bases, J lost 0 bases, and 4 bases stayed unmatched. This CDR3 has 17 residues. Germline-derived CDR1 and CDR2 are LGHNA and YNFKEQ.

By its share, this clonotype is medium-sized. DNA of the CDR3: TGTGCCAGCAGCCCCGGACTAGTACCGTACCAAGAGACCCAGTACTTC. This gives the protein CASSPGLVPYQETQYF. The rearrangement links TRBV7-2 to TRBJ2-5, with 7 bases matching TRBD2. Germline V gene lookup returns CDR1 SGHTA and CDR2 FQGNSA. The CDR3 covers 16 residues. V trimming: 5 bases; J trimming: 0 bases; junction bases outside the gene matches: 9.

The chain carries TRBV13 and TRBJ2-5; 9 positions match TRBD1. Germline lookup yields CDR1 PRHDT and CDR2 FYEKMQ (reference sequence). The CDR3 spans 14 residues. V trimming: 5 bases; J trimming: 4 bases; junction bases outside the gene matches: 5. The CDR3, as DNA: TGTGCCAGCAGCCGCCGGACAGGGGCAGAGACCCAGTACTTC. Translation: CASSRRTGAETQYF.

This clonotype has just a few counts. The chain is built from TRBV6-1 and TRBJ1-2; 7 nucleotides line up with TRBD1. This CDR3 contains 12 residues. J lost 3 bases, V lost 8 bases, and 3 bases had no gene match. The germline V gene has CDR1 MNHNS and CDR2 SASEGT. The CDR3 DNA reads TGTGCCAGCGTTCAGGGGGACTATGGCTACACCTTC. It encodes CASVQGDYGYTF.